The clone carrying this T cell receptor (beta chain) has only a few counts. Antigen unknown. These data belong to a study of blood T cells in healthy people across ages. Points from the study as a whole: A roughly linear fall in TCR beta diversity per million T cells was seen with increasing age. When one million T cells were used, diversity estimates were thought to be underestimates.

Combining a sample-barcoded 5' primer with a J-beta primer mix, a second PCR ran for about 6 to 11 cycles. TCRdb recomputed calls from the 5' RACE reads with MiXCR, one row per CDR3 protein. The sample lists about 1,400,000 distinct CDR3 sequences, about 40% occurring once. The CDR3 is made up of 14 amino acids. The germline V and J ends were trimmed by 7 bases and 1 base, with 12 bases remaining between them. Extraction yielded at least 6 micrograms of total RNA per sample. V gene TRBV12-3 or TRBV12-4 combines with J gene TRBJ2-3; possible D gene TRBD2, 6 bases. The origin of this receptor is a woman aged 18-30 years in good health. Sequencing was performed on blood. The CDR3 is CASTLGTRTDTQYF. The CDR3 DNA sequence: TGTGCCAGCACCCTCGGGACTCGCACAGATACGCAGTATTTT.